The 18 T cell receptor beta chains below all came from one sample that was sequenced in a study of molecular identifiers for immune sequencing clone quantification. TCRdb independently ran MiXCR on the PCR reads; one entry per CDR3 protein. The sample contains 460,000 or so distinct CDR3 sequences, 25% of which appear only once. Sequencing used naive CD8+ T cells from blood, with Jurkat cell RNA spiked in. This sample's subset: FACS-sorted CD8+CD4-CCR7+CD45RA+ naive T cells. Receptors originate from a human donor in good health. Some libraries in this study had Jurkat cell RNA spiked in.

This clonotype occurred many times. The chain is built from TRBV6-2 or TRBV6-3 and TRBJ1-1; D is unresolved. Germline V lookup: CDR1 MNHEY, CDR2 SVGEGT. There are 11 residues in the CDR3. Trimming shortened V by 6 bases and J by 10 bases, and 12 bases separated the two germline ends. The CDR3 DNA reads as TGTGCCAGCAGATCCGGTCTGGCAGCTTTCTTT. It translates to CASRSGLAAFF.

The chain recombines TRBV9 with TRBJ2-2, with D perhaps TRBD1 (5 bases). The CDR3 consists of 16 residues. Trimming left V 3 bases short and J 7 bases short, with 19 bases between. Looked up from germline, CDR1 is SGDLS and CDR2 is YYNGEE. CDR3 nucleotides: TGTGCCAGCAGCGGAGGCCAGGGCGTTCAGGGCGGGGAGCTGTTTTTT. It encodes CASSGGQGVQGGELFF.

In its sample, this clonotype was seen many times. CDR3: CASRDKTDGQFF. The CDR3 region has the DNA TGCGCCAGCAGAGACAAGACCGACGGGCAGTTCTTC. The J gene is TRBJ2-1, the V gene TRBV4-1; D unclear. The CDR3 extends over 12 amino acids. CDR1 and CDR2 (germline): MGHRA, YSYEKL. V shed 6 bases and J shed 12 bases, with 15 bases lying between them.

This clonotype was counted ten times or more. In DNA form, the CDR3 reads TGCAGCGCTGGCCCAAGCGGGAGTATTGAGACCCAGTACTTC. Amino acids: CSAGPSGSIETQYF. This chain uses TRBV20-1 with TRBJ2-5, with 8 bases that match TRBD2. The germline CDR1 and CDR2 sequences are DFQATT and SNEGSKA (reference sequence). CDR3 size: 14 residues.

This chain links TRBV13 with TRBJ1-1, with 9 bases lining up with TRBD1. CDR1 PRHDT and CDR2 FYEKMQ come from the germline V gene (reference sequence). The V and J ends lost 4 bases and 5 bases, in that order; junction bases with no gene match: 8. This CDR3 is 15 amino acids long. The CDR3 bases are TGTGCCAGCAGCTCCCGGGGACAGGGTGGGACTGAAGCTTTCTTT. The encoded protein is CASSSRGQGGTEAFF.

There are a few counts of this clonotype. V and J are TRBV28 and TRBJ2-2; D gene ambiguous. Trimming removed 2 bases from V and 6 bases from J, with 13 bases in between. Germline CDR1 is MDHEN and CDR2 is SYDVKM. CDR3 length equals 15 residues. Here the CDR3 DNA reads TGTGCCAGCAGTTTAACCTCGACCCCCCCCGGGGAGCTGTTTTTT. Amino acids: CASSLTSTPPGELFF.

The rearrangement uses TRBV11-2 and TRBJ2-5; D is possibly TRBD1 (6 bases). This CDR3 is 15 amino acids long. V lost 5 bases, J lost 5 bases, and 18 bases lay in between. Looked up from germline, CDR1 is SGHAT and CDR2 is FQNNGV. CDR3 residues: CASSQGRSESETQYF. CDR3 in DNA: TGTGCCAGCAGCCAGGGGAGATCTGAGTCGGAGACCCAGTACTTC.

This chain joins TRBV20-1 and TRBJ2-7; 16 nucleotides align to TRBD2. There are 18 residues in the CDR3. The germline V gene has CDR1 DFQATT and CDR2 SNEGSKA (reference sequence). The ends lost 6 bases at V and 7 bases at J; junction bases unmatched: 18. DNA of the CDR3: TGCAGTGCGGAACAGGGACAGGGACTAGCGGGAGGGCCGGGTGAGCAGTACTTC. Its translation is CSAEQGQGLAGGPGEQYF.

This clonotype was detected a few times. The V gene is TRBV4-1, the J gene TRBJ2-7; D is perhaps TRBD1 (6 bases). Germline V gives CDR1 MGHRA, CDR2 YSYEKL. Trimming stripped 0 bases from V and 1 base from J, with 10 bases between. The CDR3 is made up of 15 amino acids. The CDR3 region is CASSQEHRESYEQYF. The CDR3 bases are TGCGCCAGCAGCCAAGAGCACAGGGAGTCCTACGAGCAGTACTTC.

Many counts were recorded for this clonotype. The chain combines TRBV7-7 with TRBJ2-5; 7 nucleotides align to TRBD2. Germline CDR1 is SSHAT and CDR2 is FNYEAQ (reference sequence). This CDR3 comprises 18 residues. V lost 1 base, J lost 2 bases, and 13 bases stayed unmatched. The CDR3 sequence is CASSLVRAGPNSQETQYF. Written as DNA, the CDR3 is TGTGCCAGCAGCTTAGTACGAGCGGGACCTAATTCACAAGAGACCCAGTACTTC.

The chain combines TRBV9 with TRBJ2-7, with a possible D match to TRBD1 (6 bases). Between the trimmed V and J ends, which lost 0 bases and 4 bases, there was a span of 8 bases. CDR1 is SGDLS and CDR2 is YYNGEE in the germline V gene. The CDR3 has 13 amino acids. CDR3 protein: CASSVGDTYEQYF. In DNA form, the CDR3 reads TGTGCCAGCAGCGTAGGGGACACTTACGAGCAGTACTTC.

The chain carries TRBV7-9 and TRBJ1-1; a possible D gene is TRBD1 (6 bases). Germline V CDR1 and CDR2: SEHNR, FQNEAQ (reference sequence). CDR3 length equals 15 residues. Trimming left V 5 bases short and J 0 bases short, with 13 bases between. In nucleotides, the CDR3 is TGTGCCAGCAGCCCGGACAGCGCGATGAACACTGAAGCTTTCTTT. Translation gives CASSPDSAMNTEAFF.

This clonotype was recorded many times. The CDR3: CASALGPQHF. CDR3 sequence (DNA): TGTGCCAGCGCCTTGGGGCCCCAGCATTTT. This rearrangement joins TRBV21-1 to TRBJ1-5. TRBV21-1 is noted as a pseudogene. The length of the CDR3 is 10 residues.

There are many counts of this clonotype. This chain joins TRBV11-2 and TRBJ1-1; a weak D match, TRBD1 (5 bases). The CDR3 has 15 amino acids. Between the trimmed V and J ends, which lost 5 bases and 0 bases, there was a span of 13 bases. CDR1 SGHAT and CDR2 FQNNGV come from the germline V gene. In DNA, the CDR3 is TGTGCCAGCAGCATCCCGACAGAATTGAACACTGAAGCTTTCTTT. It specifies CASSIPTELNTEAFF.

The rearrangement links TRBV9 to TRBJ2-7; TRBD1 or TRBD2 may be the D gene (5 bases each). Per germline, CDR1 SGDLS and CDR2 YYNGEE. The ends were cut back, 0 bases at V and 1 base at J, with 14 bases in the middle. The CDR3 covers 16 residues. CDR3 protein: CASSVGGAAISYEQYF. DNA for the CDR3: TGTGCCAGCAGCGTAGGAGGGGCGGCTATTTCCTACGAGCAGTACTTC.

This clonotype was picked up a small number of times. The CDR3 region has the DNA TGCAGTGCTAGAGATCGAGGACTAGCGGGTGTCGAGGCCTACGAGCAGTACTTC. It translates to CSARDRGLAGVEAYEQYF. The V gene is TRBV20-1, the J gene TRBJ2-7, with 11 bases aligning to TRBD2. The CDR3 sequence is 18 residues long. Germline V gene sequence: CDR1 DFQATT, CDR2 SNEGSKA (reference sequence). With 0 bases clipped from V and 2 bases from J, the junction kept 12 bases outside the gene matches.

This clonotype was observed a few times. The chain combines TRBV6-5 with TRBJ1-1, with a tentative D call TRBD1 (5 bases). The germline gives CDR1 MNHEY, CDR2 SVGAGI. V shed 3 bases and J shed 4 bases, with 12 bases lying between them. This CDR3 has 14 residues. DNA of the CDR3: TGTGCCAGCAGTTATAGGGGTATGAGCACTGAAGCTTTCTTT. It codes for CASSYRGMSTEAFF.

At least ten counts were recorded for this clonotype. The chain links TRBV4-3 to TRBJ1-4; D not certain. Germline values: CDR1 LGHNA, CDR2 YSLEER. Trimming left V 1 base short and J 3 bases short, with 12 bases between. This CDR3 has 16 residues. The CDR3 bases are TGCGCCAGCAGCCAAGTTGACAAGGGCCCTAATGAAAAACTGTTTTTT. It codes for CASSQVDKGPNEKLFF.